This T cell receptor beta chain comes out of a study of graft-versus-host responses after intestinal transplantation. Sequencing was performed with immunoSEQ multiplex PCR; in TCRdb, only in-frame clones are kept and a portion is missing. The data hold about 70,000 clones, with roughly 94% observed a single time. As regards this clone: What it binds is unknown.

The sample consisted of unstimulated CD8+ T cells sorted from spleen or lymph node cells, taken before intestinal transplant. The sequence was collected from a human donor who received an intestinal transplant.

The CDR3 bases are TGTGCCAGCAGTGCTCAGGGTGGGGCGTCCTACAATGAGCAGTTCTTC. Its protein product is CASSAQGGASYNEQFF. V gene TRBV6-1 combines with J gene TRBJ2-1, with TRBD1 as a possible D gene (5 bases). From germline, CDR1 is MNHNS and CDR2 SASEGT. V dropped 4 bases and J dropped 1 base, with 14 bases sitting between them. The CDR3 sequence is 16 residues long.